The clone carrying this TCR beta chain was recorded many times. Its antigen remains unknown. TCRdb itself ran the 5' RACE reads through MiXCR, one entry per CDR3 protein. The data hold more than 7,500 distinct CDR3 sequences, with 8.5% to 9% observed a single time. These data come from a study of spatial heterogeneity in lung cancer. Looking at the study overall: Averaged across combinations, each unique TCR and UMI pairing appeared more than ten times in raw reads, which were uncorrected.

The V gene lost 0 bases and the J gene lost 0 bases, with 12 bases spanning the gap. The V gene's germline CDR1 is SGHDN and CDR2 FVKESK. The CDR3 loop spans 17 amino acids. Broader study findings: Expanded alpha and beta TCR counts within tumors tracked tumor mutation counts.

As to time point: sample taken at primary tumor resection. The donors comprised about 69 untreated early-stage non-small cell lung cancer patients. This clonotype originated in a female donor with early-stage non-small cell lung cancer. The material was lung tumor tissue, obtained at surgery. This chain joins TRBV14 and TRBJ1-3; no firm D call. CDR3 DNA: TGTGCCAGCAGCCAAGATCGGAGGAGAGGCTCTGGAAACACCATATATTTT. Protein: CASSQDRRRGSGNTIYF.